This is a list of T cell receptor beta chains from one sample in a study of T-cell memory formation after mild COVID-19. TCRdb re-analysed the 5' RACE reads in MiXCR, keeping a single row per CDR3 protein. In the table there are under 550,000 distinct CDR3 sequences, 18% of which are singletons. Specimen: PBMCs or a T cell subset sorted from them (not recorded which). The receptors stem from a man aged 18 to 29 who had mild COVID-19 (a few samples of this study predate the infection). Cell type and time point are not known. Each CDR3 is given with its conserved first and last residue. D genes are given only for firm matches. The size entry is marked missing in some rows and otherwise reads once, few, many or a size class.

size	J	D	V	CDR3	DNA
-	TRBJ2-6	-	TRBV7-2	CASSLGLAAGANVLTF	TGTGCCAGCAGCTTAGGTCTAGCAGCCGGGGCCAACGTCCTGACTTTC
-	TRBJ1-3	-	TRBV12-3/TRBV12-4	CASRSGNTIYF	TGTGCCAGCAGGTCGGGAAACACCATATATTTT
few	TRBJ2-1	-	TRBV4-3	CASSQDGPRDSLGQFF	TGCGCCAGCAGCCAAGATGGCCCCCGGGACTCCCTTGGGCAGTTCTTC
few	TRBJ1-1	TRBD1	TRBV18	CASSPIMGQTNTEAFF	TGTGCCAGCTCACCTATTATGGGACAGACAAACACTGAAGCTTTCTTT
-	TRBJ2-5	-	TRBV5-6	CASSLGRDQETQYF	TGTGCCAGCAGCTTGGGCCGGGACCAAGAGACCCAGTACTTC
few	TRBJ2-5	-	TRBV3-1	CASSAAGAETQYF	TGTGCCAGCAGCGCCGCAGGGGCCGAGACCCAGTACTTC
few	TRBJ2-7	-	TRBV27	CASASGSYEQYF	TGTGCCAGCGCCTCAGGGTCCTACGAGCAGTACTTC
-	TRBJ2-7	TRBD2	TRBV29-1	CSVEGLVLAGNSYEQYF	TGCAGCGTTGAGGGCCTGGTACTAGCGGGGAACTCCTACGAGCAGTACTTC
few	TRBJ2-3	-	TRBV20-1	CSASKRQASTDTQYF	TGCAGTGCTAGTAAGCGGCAAGCTAGCACAGATACGCAGTATTTT
-	TRBJ2-1	-	TRBV7-2	CASSLDRERVQFF	TGTGCCAGCAGCTTAGACAGGGAACGTGTGCAGTTCTTC
-	TRBJ2-1	TRBD2	TRBV7-2	CASSPGLAGRGEQFF	TGTGCCAGCAGCCCAGGACTAGCGGGGAGGGGTGAGCAGTTCTTC
few	TRBJ1-2	-	TRBV5-5	CASSLWGYEGYTF	TGTGCCAGCAGCTTGTGGGGGTACGAGGGCTACACCTTC
-	TRBJ2-3	TRBD2	TRBV7-2	CASSFSGTSGGRDTQYF	TGTGCCAGCAGCTTTAGCGGGACTAGCGGGGGCCGAGATACGCAGTATTTT
-	TRBJ2-5	TRBD1	TRBV2	CASSAGGEQTQYF	TGTGCCAGCAGTGCAGGGGGCGAGCAGACCCAGTACTTC
few	TRBJ1-5	-	TRBV6-2/TRBV6-3	CASSDRRNQPQHF	TGTGCCAGCAGTGACAGACGCAATCAGCCCCAGCATTTT
few	TRBJ2-3	-	TRBV7-3	CASSGPIMGRGGDTQYF	TGTGCCAGCAGCGGCCCGATTATGGGCAGGGGAGGAGATACGCAGTATTTT
-	TRBJ1-1	-	TRBV5-1	CASSTQGRDTEAFF	TGCGCCAGCAGCACACAGGGTCGGGACACTGAAGCTTTCTTT
-	TRBJ1-5	-	TRBV7-2	CASSLTGLSYQPQHF	TGTGCCAGCAGCCTTACAGGGCTCTCATATCAGCCCCAGCATTTT
few	TRBJ2-2	TRBD1	TRBV7-8	CASSSGGPNTGELFF	TGTGCCAGCAGCTCAGGGGGCCCGAACACCGGGGAGCTGTTTTTT
few	TRBJ1-2	TRBD1	TRBV7-2	CASSPDRDSRYGYTF	TGTGCCAGCAGCCCGGACCGGGACAGTCGCTATGGCTACACCTTC
-	TRBJ1-2	TRBD1	TRBV4-2	CASSQELRGPTYGYTF	TGTGCCAGCAGCCAAGAGCTAAGGGGGCCCACCTATGGCTACACCTTC
-	TRBJ2-3	TRBD2	TRBV5-1	CASRLGLAGRGTDTQYF	TGCGCCAGCAGATTAGGACTAGCGGGGCGGGGCACAGATACGCAGTATTTT
few	TRBJ2-7	TRBD1	TRBV12-3/TRBV12-4	CASSYRGREQYF	TGTGCCAGCAGTTACAGGGGTCGGGAGCAGTACTTC
-	TRBJ2-2	-	TRBV12-3/TRBV12-4	CASSFLDSNTGELFF	TGTGCCAGCAGTTTCCTGGACTCCAACACCGGGGAGCTGTTTTTT
-	TRBJ2-7	-	TRBV7-9	CASSFGGPFSYEQYF	TGTGCCAGCAGCTTTGGAGGGCCGTTCTCCTACGAGCAGTACTTC
-	TRBJ2-1	TRBD1	TRBV7-6	CASSPVGGQGGNEQFF	TGTGCCAGCAGCCCCGTGGGGGGACAGGGCGGCAATGAGCAGTTCTTC
few	TRBJ2-7	TRBD1	TRBV6-5	CASSYSRGQGGEYF	TGTGCCAGCAGTTACTCGAGGGGACAGGGAGGAGAGTACTTC
-	TRBJ2-3	-	TRBV27	CASSLDFFGADTQYF	TGTGCCAGCAGTTTGGACTTCTTCGGCGCAGATACGCAGTATTTT
few	TRBJ1-2	-	TRBV7-8	CASSPRQVLGYGYTF	TGTGCCAGCAGCCCTAGACAAGTATTAGGCTATGGCTACACCTTC
-	TRBJ2-3	-	TRBV6-5	CASSYAPPGHSTDTQYF	TGTGCCAGCAGTTACGCCCCTCCGGGACACAGCACAGATACGCAGTATTTT
-	TRBJ1-4	TRBD1	TRBV5-4	CASSRGGQQGASEKLFF	TGTGCCAGCAGTCGAGGGGGACAACAGGGGGCAAGTGAAAAACTGTTTTTT
few	TRBJ1-2	TRBD1	TRBV27	CASSPSPTGVGYTF	TGTGCCAGCAGTCCCTCCCCGACAGGGGTAGGCTACACCTTC
-	TRBJ2-7	-	TRBV6-5	CASSPRRTSYEQYF	TGTGCCAGCAGTCCAAGACGGACGTCCTACGAGCAGTACTTC
-	TRBJ2-5	TRBD1	TRBV7-7	CASSPRTGLTQYF	TGTGCTAGCAGCCCGCGGACAGGGCTGACCCAGTACTTC
-	TRBJ2-1	TRBD1	TRBV12-3/TRBV12-4	CASSPTGTGDNEQFF	TGTGCCAGCAGTCCAACCGGGACAGGGGACAATGAGCAGTTCTTC
few	TRBJ2-3	TRBD2	TRBV10-3	CAIRNPAGGSTDTQYF	TGTGCCATCAGGAACCCGGCGGGGGGATCGACAGATACGCAGTATTTT
-	TRBJ2-3	TRBD2	TRBV7-2	CASSLRVAGGLTDTQYF	TGTGCCAGCAGCCTCCGGGTAGCGGGGGGGCTCACAGATACGCAGTATTTT
many	TRBJ2-1	-	TRBV5-1	CASSPGGGEQFF	TGTGCCAGCAGTCCCGGGGGTGGTGAGCAGTTCTTC
once	TRBJ1-5	TRBD1	TRBV18	CASSGPGQLRGNQPQHF	TGTGCCAGCTCAGGTCCGGGACAGTTAAGAGGGAATCAGCCCCAGCATTTT
few	TRBJ2-7	TRBD1	TRBV5-1	CASSAPPGQGFYEQYF	TGCGCCAGCAGCGCACCGCCGGGACAGGGTTTCTACGAGCAGTACTTC
-	TRBJ2-2	-	TRBV5-1	CASSQRSGNGELFF	TGCGCCAGCAGCCAGCGGTCCGGGAACGGGGAGCTGTTTTTT
few	TRBJ1-6	TRBD1	TRBV12-5	CASALNRDRLYF	TGTGCTAGTGCCCTGAACCGGGACAGGTTGTACTTT
few	TRBJ2-5	-	TRBV14	CASSQVRDSREETQYF	TGTGCCAGCAGCCAAGTGCGGGACTCGAGGGAAGAGACCCAGTACTTC
few	TRBJ2-2	-	TRBV7-3	CASSLYESTGELFF	TGTGCCAGCAGCTTATACGAATCTACCGGGGAGCTGTTTTTT
-	TRBJ2-3	-	TRBV20-1	CSAGAFIDTQYF	TGCAGTGCGGGGGCTTTCATAGATACGCAGTATTTT
few	TRBJ2-1	-	TRBV4-3	CASSQDYEGGEQFF	TGCGCCAGCAGCCAAGATTACGAGGGTGGTGAGCAGTTCTTC
few	TRBJ1-2	TRBD1	TRBV6-5	CASRRDRGIYGYTF	TGTGCCAGCAGAAGGGACAGGGGCATCTATGGCTACACCTTC
-	TRBJ2-5	-	TRBV6-2/TRBV6-3	CASQRQETQYF	TGTGCCAGCCAGAGACAAGAGACCCAGTACTTC
few	TRBJ2-5	TRBD1	TRBV11-2	CASRRTGGASQETQYF	TGTGCCAGCAGACGTACAGGGGGCGCCTCCCAAGAGACCCAGTACTTC
-	TRBJ1-2	TRBD1	TRBV4-1	CASSQVGQGRNYGYTF	TGCGCCAGCAGCCAAGTAGGACAGGGAAGGAACTATGGCTACACCTTC
-	TRBJ1-2	TRBD1	TRBV6-2/TRBV6-3	CASTHRRTGLGGYTF	TGTGCCAGCACCCATAGAAGGACAGGCCTCGGCGGCTACACCTTC
-	TRBJ2-7	TRBD2	TRBV6-1	CASSEFRLAGDEQYF	TGTGCCAGCAGTGAATTTCGGCTAGCGGGGGACGAGCAGTACTTC
few	TRBJ1-6	TRBD1	TRBV5-5	CASSSGGWSSPLHF	TGTGCCAGCAGCTCAGGGGGCTGGAGTTCACCCCTCCACTTT
-	TRBJ2-1	-	TRBV28	CASSVPAHNEQFF	TGTGCCAGCAGTGTGCCTGCGCACAATGAGCAGTTCTTC
medium-sized	TRBJ2-4	-	TRBV7-9	CASSGRGILLFEAKNIQYF	TGTGCCAGCAGCGGCCGGGGGATCCTCTTATTCGAAGCCAAAAACATTCAGTACTTC
-	TRBJ2-1	TRBD2	TRBV4-2	CASSRPGGGLAGIEQFF	TGTGCCAGCAGCCGCCCAGGCGGAGGACTAGCGGGGATTGAGCAGTTCTTC
-	TRBJ2-4	-	TRBV7-9	CASSSGQVGRVYIQYF	TGTGCCAGCAGCTCAGGCCAGGTGGGGCGAGTGTACATTCAGTACTTC
-	TRBJ2-3	-	TRBV20-1	CSATGPMDADTQYF	TGCAGTGCTACTGGACCAATGGACGCAGATACGCAGTATTTT
few	TRBJ2-3	TRBD1	TRBV5-1	CASTSGTVSTDTQYF	TGCGCCAGCACCTCCGGGACAGTAAGCACAGATACGCAGTATTTT